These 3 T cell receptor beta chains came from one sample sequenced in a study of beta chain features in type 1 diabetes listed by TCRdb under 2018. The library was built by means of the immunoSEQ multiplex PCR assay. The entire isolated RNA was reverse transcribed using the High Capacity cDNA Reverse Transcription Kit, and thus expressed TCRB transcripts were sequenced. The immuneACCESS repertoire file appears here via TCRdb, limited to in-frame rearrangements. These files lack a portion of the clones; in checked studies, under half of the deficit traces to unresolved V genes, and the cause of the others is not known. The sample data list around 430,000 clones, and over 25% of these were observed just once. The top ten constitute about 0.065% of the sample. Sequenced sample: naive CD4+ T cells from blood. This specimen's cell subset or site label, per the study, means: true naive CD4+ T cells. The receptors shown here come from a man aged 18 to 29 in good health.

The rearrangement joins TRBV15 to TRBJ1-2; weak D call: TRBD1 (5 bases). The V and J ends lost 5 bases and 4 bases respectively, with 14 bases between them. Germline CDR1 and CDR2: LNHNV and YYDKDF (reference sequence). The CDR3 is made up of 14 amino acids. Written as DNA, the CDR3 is TGTGCCACCAGCTCTCCAGGGTACCTCTATGGCTACACCTTC. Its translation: CATSSPGYLYGYTF.

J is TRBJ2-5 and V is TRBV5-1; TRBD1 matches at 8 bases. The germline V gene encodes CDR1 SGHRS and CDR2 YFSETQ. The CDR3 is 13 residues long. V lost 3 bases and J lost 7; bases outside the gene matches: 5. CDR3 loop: CASSSDRVGTQYF. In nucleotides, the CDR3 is TGCGCCAGCAGCTCGGACAGGGTGGGGACCCAGTACTTC.

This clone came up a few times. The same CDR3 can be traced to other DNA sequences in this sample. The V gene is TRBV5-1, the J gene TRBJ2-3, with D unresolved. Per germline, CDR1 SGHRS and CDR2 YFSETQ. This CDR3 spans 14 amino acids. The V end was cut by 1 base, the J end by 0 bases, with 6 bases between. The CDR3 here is CASSLLGSTDTQYF. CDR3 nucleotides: TGCGCCAGCAGCTTGCTTGGTAGCACAGATACGCAGTATTTT.